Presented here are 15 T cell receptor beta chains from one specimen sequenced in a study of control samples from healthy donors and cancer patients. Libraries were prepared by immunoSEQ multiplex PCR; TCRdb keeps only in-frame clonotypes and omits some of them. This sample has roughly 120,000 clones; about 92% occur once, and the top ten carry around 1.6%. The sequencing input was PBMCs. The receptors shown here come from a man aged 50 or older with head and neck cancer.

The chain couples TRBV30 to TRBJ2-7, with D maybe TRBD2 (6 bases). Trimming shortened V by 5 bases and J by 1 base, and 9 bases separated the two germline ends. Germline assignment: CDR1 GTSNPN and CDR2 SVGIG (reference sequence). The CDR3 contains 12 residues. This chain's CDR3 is CAWGGSSYEQYF. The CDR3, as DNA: TGTGCCTGGGGGGGGAGTTCCTACGAGCAGTACTTC. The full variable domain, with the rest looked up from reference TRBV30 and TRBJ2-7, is SQTIHQWPATLVQPVGSPLSLECTVEGTSNPNLYWYRQAAGRGLQLLFYSVGIGQISSEVPQNLSASRPQDRQFILSSKKLLLSDSGFYLCAWGGSSYEQYFGPGTRLTVT.

The CDR3 sequence is CASSLAPRVYEQYF. In DNA, the CDR3 is TGCGCCAGCAGCTTGGCCCCCAGGGTCTACGAGCAGTACTTC. This rearrangement joins TRBV5-1 to TRBJ2-7; perhaps TRBD1 as D (5 bases). The V end lost 0 bases, the J end lost 3 bases, and 10 bases lay between the germline ends. The CDR3 has 14 amino acids. Germline V gene sequence: CDR1 SGHRS, CDR2 YFSETQ.

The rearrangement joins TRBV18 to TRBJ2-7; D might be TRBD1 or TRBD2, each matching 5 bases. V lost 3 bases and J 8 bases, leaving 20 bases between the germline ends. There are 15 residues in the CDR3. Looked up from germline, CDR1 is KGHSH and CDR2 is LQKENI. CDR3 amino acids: CASSPSGTGIGKQYF. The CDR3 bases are TGTGCCAGCTCACCGTCCGGGACGGGAATCGGCAAGCAGTACTTC.

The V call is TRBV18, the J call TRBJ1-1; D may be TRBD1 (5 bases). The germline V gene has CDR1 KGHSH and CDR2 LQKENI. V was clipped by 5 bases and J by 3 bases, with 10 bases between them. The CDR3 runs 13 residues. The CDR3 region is CASSSGGDTEAFF. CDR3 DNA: TGTGCCAGCTCAAGTGGGGGGGACACTGAAGCTTTCTTT.

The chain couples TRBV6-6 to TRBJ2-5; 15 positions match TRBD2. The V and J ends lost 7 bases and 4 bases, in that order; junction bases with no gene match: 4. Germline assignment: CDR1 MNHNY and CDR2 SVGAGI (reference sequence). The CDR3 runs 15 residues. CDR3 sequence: CASKGLAGGSETQYF. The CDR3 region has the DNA TGTGCCAGCAAAGGACTAGCGGGGGGGTCAGAGACCCAGTACTTC.

CDR3 coding DNA: TGTGCCAGCAGTTACTCGGGGGTAATCTACGAGCAGTACTTC. Encoded protein: CASSYSGVIYEQYF. The rearrangement joins TRBV6-5 to TRBJ2-7; possibly TRBD1 or TRBD2 for D (5 bases each). CDR1 is MNHEY and CDR2 is SVGAGI in the germline V gene. The CDR3 contains 14 residues. V was shortened by 0 bases and J by 3 bases, with 9 bases between the two germline ends.

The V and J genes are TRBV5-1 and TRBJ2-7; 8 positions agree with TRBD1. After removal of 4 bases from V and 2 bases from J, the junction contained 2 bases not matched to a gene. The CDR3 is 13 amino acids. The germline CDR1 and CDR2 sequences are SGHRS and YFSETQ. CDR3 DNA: TGCGCCAGCAGCCGGACAGGGACCTACGAGCAGTACTTC. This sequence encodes CASSRTGTYEQYF. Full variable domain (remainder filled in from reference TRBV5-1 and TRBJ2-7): KAGVTQTPRYLIKTRGQQVTLSCSPISGHRSVSWYQQTPGQGLQFLFEYFSETQRNKGNFPGRFSGRQFSNSRSEMNVSTLELGDSALYLCASSRTGTYEQYFGPGTRLTVT.

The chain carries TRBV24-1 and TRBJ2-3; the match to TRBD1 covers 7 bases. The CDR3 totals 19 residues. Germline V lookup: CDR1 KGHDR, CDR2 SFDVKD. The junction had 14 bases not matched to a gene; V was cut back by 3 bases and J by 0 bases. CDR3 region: CATSDAPGQTISSTDTQYF. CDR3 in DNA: TGTGCCACCAGTGATGCACCGGGACAGACTATTTCTAGCACAGATACGCAGTATTTT.

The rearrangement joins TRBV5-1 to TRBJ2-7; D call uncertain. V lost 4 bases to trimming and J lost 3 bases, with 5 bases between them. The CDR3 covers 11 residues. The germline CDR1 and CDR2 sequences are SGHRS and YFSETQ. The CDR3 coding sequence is TGCGCCAGCAGCCCAAGCTACGAGCAGTACTTC. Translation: CASSPSYEQYF.

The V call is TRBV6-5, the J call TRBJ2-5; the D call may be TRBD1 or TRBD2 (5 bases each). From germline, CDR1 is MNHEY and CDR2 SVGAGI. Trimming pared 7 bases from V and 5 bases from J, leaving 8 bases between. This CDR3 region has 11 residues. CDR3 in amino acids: CASNEGETQYF. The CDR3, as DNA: TGTGCCAGCAACGAGGGGGAGACCCAGTACTTC.

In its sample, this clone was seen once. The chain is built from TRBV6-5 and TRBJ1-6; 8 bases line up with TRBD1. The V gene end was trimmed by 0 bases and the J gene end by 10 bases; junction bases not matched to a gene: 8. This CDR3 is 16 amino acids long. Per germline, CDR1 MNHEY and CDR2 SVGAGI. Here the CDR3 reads CASSYSRTGFASPLHF. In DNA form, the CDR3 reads TGTGCCAGCAGTTACTCCCGGACAGGGTTTGCCTCACCCCTCCACTTT.

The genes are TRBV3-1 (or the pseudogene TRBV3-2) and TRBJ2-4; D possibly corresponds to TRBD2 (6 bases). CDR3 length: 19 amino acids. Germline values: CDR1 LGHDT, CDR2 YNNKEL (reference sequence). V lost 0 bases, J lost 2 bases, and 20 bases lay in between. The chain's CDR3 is CASSQDHWAGLVTKNIQYF. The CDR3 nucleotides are TGTGCCAGCAGCCAAGATCATTGGGCGGGGCTAGTGACCAAAAACATTCAGTACTTC.

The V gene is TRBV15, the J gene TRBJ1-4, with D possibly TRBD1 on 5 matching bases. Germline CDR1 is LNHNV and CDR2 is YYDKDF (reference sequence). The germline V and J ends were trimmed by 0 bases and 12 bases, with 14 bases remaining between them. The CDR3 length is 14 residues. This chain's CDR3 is CATSRDGGSSELFF. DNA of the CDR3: TGTGCCACCAGCAGAGATGGGGGATCGAGTGAACTGTTTTTT.

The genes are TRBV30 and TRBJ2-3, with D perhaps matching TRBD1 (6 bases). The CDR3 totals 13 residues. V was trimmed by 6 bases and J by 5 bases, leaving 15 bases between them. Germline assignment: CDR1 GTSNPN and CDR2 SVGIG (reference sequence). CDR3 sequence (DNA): TGTGCCTGCGGAGCGCAGGGGAGAGATACGCAGTATTTT. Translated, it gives CACGAQGRDTQYF.

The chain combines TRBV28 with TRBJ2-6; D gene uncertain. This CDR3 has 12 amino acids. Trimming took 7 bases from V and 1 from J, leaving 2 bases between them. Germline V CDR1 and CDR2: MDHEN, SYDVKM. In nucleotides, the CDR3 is TGTGCCAGCACATCTGGGGCCAACGTCCTGACTTTC. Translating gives CASTSGANVLTF. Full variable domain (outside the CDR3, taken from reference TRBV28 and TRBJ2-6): DVKVTQSSRYLVKRTGEKVFLECVQDMDHENMFWYRQDPGLGLRLIYFSYDVKMKEKGDIPEGYSVSREKKERFSLILESASTNQTSMYLCASTSGANVLTFGAGSRLTVL.